This T cell receptor beta chain was profiled in a study of cytomegalovirus exposure and HLA in healthy donors. Overall study context: For the roughly 400 genotyped donors, 65% to 90% fell within the Caucasian-associated ancestry cluster.

The CDR3 extends over 15 amino acids. V lost 6 bases, J lost 5 bases, and 10 bases stayed unmatched. Per the germline V gene, CDR1 is LNHNV and CDR2 is YYDKDF (reference sequence). With 60 Vbeta and 13 Jbeta primers, the PCR was carried out. Clones were read by immunoSEQ multiplex PCR, and TCRdb kept only the in-frame ones, dropping some. The data show some 80,000 clones, approximately 60% seen once. The TCR originated in a male donor in good health and CMV-seropositive. Sample: PBMCs. The genes are TRBV15 and TRBJ2-3; 8 bases are a match to TRBD2. The CDR3 coding sequence is TGTGCCACCAGTAGAAGGACTAGCATCGGAGATACGCAGTATTTT. Translated: CATSRRTSIGDTQYF.